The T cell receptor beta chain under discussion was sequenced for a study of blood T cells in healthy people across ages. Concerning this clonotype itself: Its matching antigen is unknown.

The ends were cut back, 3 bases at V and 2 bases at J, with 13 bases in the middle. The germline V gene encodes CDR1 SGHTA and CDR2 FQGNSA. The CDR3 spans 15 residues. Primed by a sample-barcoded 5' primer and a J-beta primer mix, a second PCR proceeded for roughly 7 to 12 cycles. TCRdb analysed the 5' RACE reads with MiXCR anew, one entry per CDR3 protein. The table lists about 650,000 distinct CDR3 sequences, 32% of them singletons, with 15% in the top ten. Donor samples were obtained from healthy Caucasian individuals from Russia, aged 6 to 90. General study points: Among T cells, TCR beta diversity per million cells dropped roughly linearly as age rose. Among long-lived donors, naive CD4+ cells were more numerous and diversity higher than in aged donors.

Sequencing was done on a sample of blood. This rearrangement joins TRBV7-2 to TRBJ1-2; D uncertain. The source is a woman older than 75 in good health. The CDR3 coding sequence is TGTGCCAGCAGCTTTCGTAGGGAGGCGAACTATGGCTACACCTTC. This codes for CASSFRREANYGYTF.